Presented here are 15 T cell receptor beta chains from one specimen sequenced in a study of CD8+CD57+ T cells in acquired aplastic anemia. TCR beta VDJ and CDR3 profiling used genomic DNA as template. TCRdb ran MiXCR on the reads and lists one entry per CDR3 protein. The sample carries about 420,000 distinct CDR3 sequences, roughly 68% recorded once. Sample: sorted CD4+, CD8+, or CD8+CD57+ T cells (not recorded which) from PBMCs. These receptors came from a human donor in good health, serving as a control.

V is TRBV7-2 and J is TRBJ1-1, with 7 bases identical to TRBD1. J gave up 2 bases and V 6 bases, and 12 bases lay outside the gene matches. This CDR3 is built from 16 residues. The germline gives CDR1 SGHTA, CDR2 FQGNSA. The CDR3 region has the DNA TGTGCCAGCAGAACAACTAGCGGGACAGCAAACACTGAAGCTTTCTTT. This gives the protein CASRTTSGTANTEAFF.

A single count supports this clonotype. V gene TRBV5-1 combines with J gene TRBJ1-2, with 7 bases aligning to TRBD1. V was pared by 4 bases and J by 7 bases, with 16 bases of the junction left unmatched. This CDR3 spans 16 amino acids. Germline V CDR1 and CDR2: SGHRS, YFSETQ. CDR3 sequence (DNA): TGCGCCAGCAGCCCCCAGGACAGGCGGCCGATGACTGGCTACACCTTC. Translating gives CASSPQDRRPMTGYTF.

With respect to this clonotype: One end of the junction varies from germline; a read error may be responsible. This chain's CDR3 is CASSSAVPGGQDDF. The CDR3 DNA sequence: TGTGCCAGCAGCTCCGCGGTACCGGGGGGACAGGATGACTTC. The V and J genes are TRBV7-2 and TRBJ2-7; TRBD1 might be the D (8 bases). Germline CDR1 is SGHTA and CDR2 is FQGNSA. This CDR3 spans 14 amino acids.

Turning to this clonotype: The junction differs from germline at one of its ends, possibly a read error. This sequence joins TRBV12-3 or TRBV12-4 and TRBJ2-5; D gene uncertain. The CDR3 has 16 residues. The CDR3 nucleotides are TGCGCCAGCAGTTTAACCAACTATCCGGACGGGGAGACCCAGTACTTC. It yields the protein CASSLTNYPDGETQYF.

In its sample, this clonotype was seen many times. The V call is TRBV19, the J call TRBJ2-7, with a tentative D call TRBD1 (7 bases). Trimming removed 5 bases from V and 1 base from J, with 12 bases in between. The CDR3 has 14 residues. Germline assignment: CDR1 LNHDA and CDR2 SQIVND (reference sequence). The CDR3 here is CASSPEGQSYEQYF. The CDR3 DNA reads TGTGCCAGTAGTCCGGAGGGACAGTCCTACGAGCAGTACTTC.

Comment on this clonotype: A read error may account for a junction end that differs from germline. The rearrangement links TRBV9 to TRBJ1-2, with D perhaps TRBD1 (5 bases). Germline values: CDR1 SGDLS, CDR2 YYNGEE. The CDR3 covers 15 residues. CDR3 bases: TGTGCCACCAGCAGAGATGAGGGGAGCTACTACAGCTACACCTTC. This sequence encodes CATSRDEGSYYSYTF.

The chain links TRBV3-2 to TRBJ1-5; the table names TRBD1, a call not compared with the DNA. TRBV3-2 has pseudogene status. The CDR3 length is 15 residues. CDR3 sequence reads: CAVFRGQDKDQPQHF. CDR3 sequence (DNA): TGTGCAGTGTTCCGGGGCCAAGACAAGGATCAGCCCCAGCATTTT.

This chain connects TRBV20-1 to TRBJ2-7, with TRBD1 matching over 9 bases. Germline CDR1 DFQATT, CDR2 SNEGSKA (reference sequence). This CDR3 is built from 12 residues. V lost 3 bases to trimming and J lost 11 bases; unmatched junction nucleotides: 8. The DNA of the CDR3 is TGCAGTGCTAGTCGGGACAGGGTGTACGAGTACTTC. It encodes CSASRDRVYEYF.

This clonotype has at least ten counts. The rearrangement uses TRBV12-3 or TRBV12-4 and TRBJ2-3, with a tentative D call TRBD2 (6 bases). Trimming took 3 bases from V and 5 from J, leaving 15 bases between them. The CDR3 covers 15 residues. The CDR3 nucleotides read TGTGCCAGCAGTTTTCTGGGACTGGAAGTAGATACGCAGTATTTT. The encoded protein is CASSFLGLEVDTQYF.

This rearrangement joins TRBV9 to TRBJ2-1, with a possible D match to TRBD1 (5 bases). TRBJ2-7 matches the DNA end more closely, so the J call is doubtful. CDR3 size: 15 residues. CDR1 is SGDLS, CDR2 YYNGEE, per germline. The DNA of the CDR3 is TGTGCCAGCAGCGAAGCGACAGAGCAGTCCTTCCGGCAGTACTTC. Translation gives CASSEATEQSFRQYF.

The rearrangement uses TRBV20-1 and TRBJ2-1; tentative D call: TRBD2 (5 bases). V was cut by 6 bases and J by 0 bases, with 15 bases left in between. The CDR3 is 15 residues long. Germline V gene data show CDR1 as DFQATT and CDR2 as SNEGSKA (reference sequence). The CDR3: CSAHTDRGSYNEQFF. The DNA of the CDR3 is TGCAGTGCGCACACAGACCGGGGCTCCTACAATGAGCAGTTCTTC.

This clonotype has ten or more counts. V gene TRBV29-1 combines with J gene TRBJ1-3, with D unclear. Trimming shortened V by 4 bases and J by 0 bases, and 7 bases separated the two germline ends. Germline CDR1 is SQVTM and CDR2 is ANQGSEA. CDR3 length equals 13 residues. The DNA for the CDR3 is TGCAGCGTTGCGCAATTCTCTGGAAACACCATATATTTT. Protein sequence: CSVAQFSGNTIYF.

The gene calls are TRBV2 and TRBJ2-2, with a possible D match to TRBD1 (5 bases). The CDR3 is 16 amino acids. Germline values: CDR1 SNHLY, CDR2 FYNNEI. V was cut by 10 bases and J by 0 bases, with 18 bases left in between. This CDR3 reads CATRGRGQPNTGELFF. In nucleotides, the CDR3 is TGTGCCACCAGAGGTAGGGGTCAGCCGAACACCGGGGAGCTGTTTTTT.

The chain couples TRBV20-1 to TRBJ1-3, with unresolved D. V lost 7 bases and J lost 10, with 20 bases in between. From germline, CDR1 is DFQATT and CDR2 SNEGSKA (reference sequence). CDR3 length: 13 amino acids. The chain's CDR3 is CSVAVGGGTTIYF. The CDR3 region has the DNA TGCAGTGTTGCGGTTGGCGGTGGAACAACCATATATTTT.

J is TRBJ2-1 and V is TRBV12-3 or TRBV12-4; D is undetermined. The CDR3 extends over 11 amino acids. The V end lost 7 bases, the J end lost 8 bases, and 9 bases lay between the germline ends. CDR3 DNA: TGTGCCAGCAAAGGAGTCTATGAGCAGTTCTTC. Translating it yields CASKGVYEQFF.